What follows are 12 T cell receptor beta chains derived from one specimen sequenced in a study of Graves' ophthalmopathy and Graves' hyperthyroidism. RNA transcripts yielded amplified TCR beta CDR3 regions. HTBI-primed first-round RT-PCR preceded second-round multiplex PCR. TCRdb itself ran the multiplex PCR reads through MiXCR, one entry per CDR3 protein. The table lists hundreds of thousands of distinct CDR3 sequences, about 38% of them singletons. Sequenced: peripheral blood. The source of these receptors is an adult man with Graves' ophthalmopathy.

This clonotype came up many times. The rearrangement links TRBV19 to TRBJ1-4; D is ambiguous. The V gene's germline CDR1 is LNHDA and CDR2 SQIVND (reference sequence). The CDR3 is made up of 11 amino acids. Between the trimmed V and J ends, which lost 6 bases and 7 bases, there was a span of 6 bases. CDR3 sequence: CASRTGEKLFF. The DNA for the CDR3 is TGTGCCAGTAGGACCGGTGAAAAACTGTTTTTT.

The genes are TRBV2 and TRBJ2-5, with TRBD1 identical over 9 bases. Germline trimming cut 8 bases from V and 4 bases from J; bases unmatched to any gene: 8. Germline CDR1 reads SNHLY; CDR2 reads FYNNEI. The CDR3 has 14 amino acids. Here the CDR3 reads CASVGRDRAETQYF. The CDR3 nucleotides read TGTGCCAGCGTGGGAAGGGACAGGGCAGAGACCCAGTACTTC. Based on the CDR3 plus reference TRBV2 and TRBJ2-5, the full variable domain is EPEVTQTPSHQVTQMGQEVILRCVPISNHLYFYWYRQILGQKVEFLVSFYNNEISEKSEIFDDQFSVERPDGSNFTLKIRSTKLEDSAMYFCASVGRDRAETQYFGPGTRLLVL.

This clonotype has a count of ten or more. The chain carries TRBV9 and TRBJ2-7, with D perhaps TRBD1 or TRBD2 (5 bases each). The V end lost 3 bases, the J end lost 0 bases, and 10 bases lay between the germline ends. This CDR3 has 14 residues. The germline V gene has CDR1 SGDLS and CDR2 YYNGEE. In DNA, the CDR3 is TGTGCCAGCAGCGCCGGGACGGACTCCTACGAGCAGTACTTC. Encoded protein: CASSAGTDSYEQYF.

Concerning this clonotype: This may be a read error: a much more frequent sequence differs by one nucleotide. The CDR3 nucleotides are TGCGCCAGCGAAACAGGGGGAAATTCACCCCTCCACTTT. This sequence encodes CASETGGNSPLHF. V and J are TRBV4-1 and TRBJ1-6; 8 positions match TRBD1. The germline V gene encodes CDR1 MGHRA and CDR2 YSYEKL. Germline trimming cut 8 bases from V and 7 bases from J; bases unmatched to any gene: 4. This CDR3 region has 13 residues.

The chain has TRBV2 and TRBJ2-1; D is undetermined. This CDR3 is built from 15 residues. Germline lookup yields CDR1 SNHLY and CDR2 FYNNEI. Trimming removed 1 base at V and 9 bases at J, with 16 bases between. CDR3 coding DNA: TGTGCCAGCAGTGAAGTCAGGAATCTCAGTCGTGAGCAGTTCTTC. Amino acids: CASSEVRNLSREQFF.

The J gene is TRBJ1-3, the V gene TRBV6-5, with a tentative D call TRBD1 (5 bases). CDR1 MNHEY and CDR2 SVGAGI come from the germline V gene. V gave up 1 base and J gave up 4 bases, with 8 bases separating them. This CDR3 comprises 14 residues. In DNA form, the CDR3 reads TGTGCCAGCAGTTACTATACAGGAGGAAACACCATATATTTT. This gives the protein CASSYYTGGNTIYF.

The chain carries TRBV9 and TRBJ2-7; D might be TRBD1 (6 bases). The CDR3 runs to 15 residues. Germline CDR1 is SGDLS and CDR2 is YYNGEE. V dropped 2 bases and J dropped 3 bases, with 15 bases sitting between them. The CDR3 loop is CASSVGQGSHYEQYF. In DNA, the CDR3 is TGTGCCAGCAGCGTTGGGCAGGGGTCCCACTACGAGCAGTACTTC.

This clonotype was observed a few times. This sequence joins TRBV5-1 and TRBJ2-5; perhaps TRBD2 as D (6 bases). V lost 0 bases, J lost 5 bases, and 17 bases lay in between. The CDR3 length is 16 residues. Germline CDR1 and CDR2: SGHRS and YFSETQ. The CDR3 is CASSLEVTGVKETQYF. CDR3 sequence (DNA): TGCGCCAGCAGCTTGGAGGTAACGGGAGTGAAGGAGACCCAGTACTTC.

This clonotype was observed a few times. The rearrangement uses TRBV9 and TRBJ2-7; D perhaps matches TRBD1 (6 bases). The CDR3 spans 17 residues. V lost 4 bases, J lost 2 bases, and 22 bases lay in between. Per the germline V gene, CDR1 is SGDLS and CDR2 is YYNGEE. As DNA, the CDR3 is TGTGCCAGCAGCCCACCGACCAGGGGAACAGACCCCTACGAGCAGTACTTC. This gives the protein CASSPPTRGTDPYEQYF. Combining the CDR3 with reference TRBV9 and TRBJ2-7 gives the whole variable domain DSGVTQTPKHLITATGQRVTLRCSPRSGDLSVYWYQQSLDQGLQFLIQYYNGEERAKGNILERFSAQQFPDLHSELNLSSLELGDSALYFCASSPPTRGTDPYEQYFGPGTRLTVT.

This clonotype came up many times. The junction differs from germline at one of its ends, possibly a read error. V usage is TRBV7-7 and J usage is TRBJ2-7; no reliable D call. Germline V CDR1 and CDR2: SSHAT, FNYEAQ (reference sequence). This CDR3 contains 14 residues. This CDR3 reads CASRPFDNSYEQYF. CDR3 DNA sequence: TGTGCTAGCAGACCCTTTGACAATTCCTACGAGCAGTACTTC.

This clonotype was recorded many times. The chain recombines TRBV20-1 with TRBJ1-5, with TRBD1 as a possible D gene (5 bases). CDR3 length equals 13 residues. Trimming cost V 2 bases and J 12 bases, with 17 bases left between them. The V gene's germline CDR1 is DFQATT and CDR2 SNEGSKA (reference sequence). In DNA, the CDR3 is TGCAGTGCTAGATTTACAGGAAAGAGTTACCAGCATTTT. It encodes CSARFTGKSYQHF.

This chain uses TRBV2 with TRBJ1-6, with TRBD1 matching over 8 bases. Germline V gene lookup returns CDR1 SNHLY and CDR2 FYNNEI. Trimming took 0 bases from V and 17 from J; bases not matched to a gene: 3. This CDR3 contains 12 residues. CDR3 coding DNA: TGTGCCAGCAGTGAAGCCGGGACAGGCATCCACTTT. Protein product: CASSEAGTGIHF. Filled out from reference TRBV2 and TRBJ1-6, the complete variable domain reads EPEVTQTPSHQVTQMGQEVILRCVPISNHLYFYWYRQILGQKVEFLVSFYNNEISEKSEIFDDQFSVERPDGSNFTLKIRSTKLEDSAMYFCASSEAGTGIHFGNGTRLTVT.